The 18 T cell receptor beta chains given below trace back to one sample, sequenced in a study of T cell responses to AZD1222 COVID-19 vaccine. Assay used: immunoSEQ multiplex PCR; TCRdb lists only in-frame clones, some missing. The table includes some 130,000 clones, 75% to 90% detected once. The sequenced sample was peripheral blood, obtained on day 0 of AZD1222 vaccination. Every receptor here comes from an adult in good health.

The chain employs TRBV9 and TRBJ1-2; D is perhaps TRBD1 (6 bases). The CDR3 extends over 14 amino acids. Germline-derived CDR1 and CDR2 are SGDLS and YYNGEE. Deletions cut 0 bases from V and 8 bases from J, with 14 bases between. The CDR3 reads CASSVAVGAGGYTF. Written as DNA, the CDR3 is TGTGCCAGCAGCGTAGCTGTGGGGGCGGGAGGCTACACCTTC.

J is TRBJ2-3 and V is TRBV5-1; D is ambiguous. V was clipped by 4 bases and J by 0 bases, with 9 bases between them. The CDR3 is 14 amino acids. Per germline, CDR1 SGHRS and CDR2 YFSETQ. The CDR3 sequence: CASSLSGSTDTQYF. The CDR3 DNA is TGCGCCAGCAGCCTTTCGGGTAGCACAGATACGCAGTATTTT.

V gene TRBV6-1 combines with J gene TRBJ1-1; a weak D match, TRBD1 (6 bases). CDR1 is MNHNS and CDR2 is SASEGT in the germline V gene. The CDR3 is made up of 13 amino acids. V was trimmed by 2 bases and J by 4 bases, leaving 8 bases between them. CDR3 in DNA: TGTGCCAGCAGTGAAACAGGGCCCACTGAAGCTTTCTTT. Amino acid sequence: CASSETGPTEAFF.

V usage is TRBV5-6 and J usage is TRBJ2-5; unclear D gene. Trimming left V 4 bases short and J 3 bases short, with 13 bases between. The germline CDR1 and CDR2 sequences are SGHDT and YYEEEE. This CDR3 region has 14 residues. The CDR3 sequence is CASSSPLKKETQYF. The CDR3 DNA is TGTGCCAGCAGCAGCCCCTTGAAAAAAGAGACCCAGTACTTC.

The table lists this clone with a count of one. V is TRBV2 and J is TRBJ2-3; TRBD2 matches at 9 bases. Germline-derived CDR1 and CDR2 are SNHLY and FYNNEI. Losses at the gene ends were 6 bases for V and 2 bases for J; bases not matched to a gene: 3. This CDR3 is 14 amino acids long. CDR3 sequence (DNA): TGTGCCAGCAGCCCGGGACTAGCCACAGATACGCAGTATTTT. As protein: CASSPGLATDTQYF.

The J gene is TRBJ1-1, the V gene TRBV18, with a tentative D call TRBD1 (6 bases). Per the germline V gene, CDR1 is KGHSH and CDR2 is LQKENI. This CDR3 has 13 residues. Trimming left V 5 bases short and J 2 bases short, with 9 bases between. As DNA, the CDR3 is TGTGCCAGCTCATCACAGGGAAACACTGAAGCTTTCTTT. Translation: CASSSQGNTEAFF.

The chain links TRBV6-6 to TRBJ2-7, with D unresolved. This CDR3 contains 12 residues. The V gene's germline CDR1 is MNHNY and CDR2 SVGAGI (reference sequence). The ends were cut back, 5 bases at V and 4 bases at J, with 9 bases in the middle. DNA of the CDR3: TGTGCCAGCAGTCTTACAGTTTACGAGCAGTACTTC. It specifies CASSLTVYEQYF.

This clone appeared a few times. The chain employs TRBV19 and TRBJ2-5; 8 bases line up with TRBD2. In germline, CDR1 is LNHDA, CDR2 SQIVND (reference sequence). This CDR3 region has 16 residues. The V segment lost 2 bases and the J segment 2 bases; nucleotides outside the gene matches: 7. Here the CDR3 reads CASSISPSGHQETQYF. The CDR3 DNA follows: TGTGCCAGTAGTATAAGTCCTAGCGGGCATCAAGAGACCCAGTACTTC.

The genes are TRBV6-5 and TRBJ1-4, with TRBD1 matching 7 bases. V lost 7 bases to trimming and J lost 8 bases; unmatched junction nucleotides: 10. This CDR3 comprises 14 residues. Germline V gene lookup returns CDR1 MNHEY and CDR2 SVGAGI. The CDR3 bases are TGTGCCAGCAAGGTGCCAGGGGGACACGAAAAACTGTTTTTT. Translation: CASKVPGGHEKLFF.

The chain employs TRBV3-1 (or the pseudogene TRBV3-2) and TRBJ1-5; 7 bases match TRBD1. The germline V gene encodes CDR1 LGHDT and CDR2 YNNKEL (reference sequence). The CDR3 is made up of 12 amino acids. The V segment lost 5 bases and the J segment 7 bases; nucleotides outside the gene matches: 2. As DNA, the CDR3 is TGTGCCAGCAGCTCAGGGGGACAGCCCCAGCATTTT. Amino acids: CASSSGGQPQHF.

The V gene is TRBV4-1, the J gene TRBJ1-2, with TRBD1 matching over 8 bases. V lost 4 bases and J lost 4; bases outside the gene matches: 5. Germline V gene data show CDR1 as MGHRA and CDR2 as YSYEKL. The CDR3 runs to 14 residues. In nucleotides, the CDR3 is TGCGCCAGCAGCCCCCGGGACAGGCCCTATGGCTACACCTTC. Translated, it gives CASSPRDRPYGYTF.

As for this clone: A junction boundary mismatches the germline segment, possibly from a read error. The J gene is TRBJ1-3, the V gene TRBV30; D unclear. The germline gives CDR1 GTSNPN, CDR2 SVGIG (reference sequence). The CDR3 is 13 amino acids. The CDR3 spells CARRSLSGNTIYF. CDR3 in DNA: TGTGCCAGGAGAAGTCTCTCTGGAAACACCATATATTTT.

The chain employs TRBV10-3 and TRBJ1-5; D unclear. With 0 bases removed from V and 0 bases from J, the gap between germline ends came to 9 bases. Germline CDR1 and CDR2: ENHRY and SYGVKD. The CDR3 contains 16 residues. DNA for the CDR3: TGTGCCATCAGTGAGTCTTGGTATAATAGCAATCAGCCCCAGCATTTT. This encodes CAISESWYNSNQPQHF.

J is TRBJ2-5 and V is TRBV19; D might be TRBD1 or TRBD2, each matching 5 bases. The CDR3 has 13 residues. Trimming took 6 bases from V and 2 from J, leaving 10 bases between them. Germline CDR1 LNHDA, CDR2 SQIVND (reference sequence). CDR3 nucleotides: TGTGCCAGTAGGGGACCCGAACAAGAGACCCAGTACTTC. Its translation is CASRGPEQETQYF. The full variable domain, its missing parts supplied by reference TRBV19 and TRBJ2-5, is DGGITQSPKYLFRKEGQNVTLSCEQNLNHDAMYWYRQDPGQGLRLIYYSQIVNDFQKGDIAEGYSVSREKKESFPLTVTSAQKNPTAFYLCASRGPEQETQYFGPGTRLLVL.

The chain has TRBV5-6 and TRBJ1-1; the D gene is possibly TRBD1 (5 bases). This CDR3 has 13 amino acids. Germline CDR1 reads SGHDT; CDR2 reads YYEEEE. The V end was cut by 4 bases, the J end by 5 bases, with 12 bases between. Written as DNA, the CDR3 is TGTGCCAGCAGCCGAGGGGTTACTACTGAAGCTTTCTTT. Protein sequence: CASSRGVTTEAFF.

The chain employs TRBV7-9 and TRBJ1-2; maybe TRBD1 (5 bases). Germline CDR1 is SEHNR and CDR2 is FQNEAQ (reference sequence). Trimming removed 10 bases at V and 4 bases at J, with 10 bases between. The CDR3 totals 11 residues. CDR3 sequence reads: CAITDIYGYTF. The CDR3 DNA sequence: TGTGCCATTACGGACATCTATGGCTACACCTTC.

This clone was seen a single time. The rearrangement joins TRBV9 to TRBJ1-3; D is ambiguous. CDR3 size: 13 residues. Germline CDR1 is SGDLS and CDR2 is YYNGEE. The V and J ends lost 4 bases and 8 bases respectively, with 13 bases between them. The CDR3 here is CASSPRGRDTIYF. As DNA, the CDR3 is TGTGCCAGCAGCCCCCGCGGCCGGGACACCATATATTTT. The complete variable domain, with remaining parts taken from reference TRBV9 and TRBJ1-3, reads DSGVTQTPKHLITATGQRVTLRCSPRSGDLSVYWYQQSLDQGLQFLIQYYNGEERAKGNILERFSAQQFPDLHSELNLSSLELGDSALYFCASSPRGRDTIYFGEGSWLTVV.

The J gene is TRBJ1-5, the V gene TRBV7-9; D is uncertain. V dropped 2 bases and J dropped 0 bases, with 8 bases sitting between them. The CDR3 contains 15 residues. Germline values: CDR1 SEHNR, CDR2 FQNEAQ (reference sequence). Here the CDR3 DNA reads TGTGCCAGCAGCTTAAATTTGGGTAGCAATCAGCCCCAGCATTTT. Translation: CASSLNLGSNQPQHF.